This T cell receptor (beta chain) was sequenced in a study of neurological immune-mediated disorders. Notes on the study in general: Phylogenetic grouping placed 18 of 34 multiple sclerosis patients' repertoires in one related-CDR3 cluster, a possible signature. TCR-beta repertoires seemed private in all groups, with no expanded CDR3 amino acid sequences shared.

This clonotype was counted at least ten times. Its antigen is as yet unknown. V gave up 3 bases and J gave up 4 bases, with 6 bases separating them. In germline, CDR1 is SEHNR, CDR2 FQNEAQ (reference sequence). The CDR3 is 12 residues long. A 10-nucleotide random UMI tagged transcripts in template-switch 5'RACE cDNA synthesis. MiXCR, applied by TCRdb to the 5' RACE reads, yields one record per CDR3 protein. Of roughly 60,000 distinct CDR3 sequences in the sample, roughly 3.5% are singletons; the top ten hold over 2%. The receptor comes from a woman aged 45 to 65 with multiple sclerosis. The sample comprised PBMCs. The V and J genes are TRBV7-9 and TRBJ1-1; D gene uncertain. For the CDR3, the DNA is TGTGCCAGCAGCTTCGCGGGCACTGAAGCTTTCTTT. Amino acids: CASSFAGTEAFF.